This record looks at one T cell receptor beta chain sequence and its context. The data stem from a study of shared clonotypes between healthy human individuals. Sequenced by immunoSEQ multiplex PCR; TCRdb stores in-frame clones only, minus some. The sample comprises approximately 2.4 million clones, 90% to 97% of which are singletons, and around 0.13% rests with the top ten. Germline V gene sequence: CDR1 SNHLY, CDR2 FYNNEI. This CDR3 comprises 14 residues. V was pared by 7 bases and J by 4 bases, with 16 bases between. Input material: naive CD4+ T cells sorted from blood. The subset: CD45RA+ positively selected. This TCR derives from a young man in good health. This rearrangement joins TRBV2 to TRBJ1-2; a possible D gene is TRBD1 (5 bases). The chain's CDR3 is CASKGETISYGYTF. The CDR3 DNA sequence: TGTGCCAGCAAAGGGGAGACCATATCCTATGGCTACACCTTC.